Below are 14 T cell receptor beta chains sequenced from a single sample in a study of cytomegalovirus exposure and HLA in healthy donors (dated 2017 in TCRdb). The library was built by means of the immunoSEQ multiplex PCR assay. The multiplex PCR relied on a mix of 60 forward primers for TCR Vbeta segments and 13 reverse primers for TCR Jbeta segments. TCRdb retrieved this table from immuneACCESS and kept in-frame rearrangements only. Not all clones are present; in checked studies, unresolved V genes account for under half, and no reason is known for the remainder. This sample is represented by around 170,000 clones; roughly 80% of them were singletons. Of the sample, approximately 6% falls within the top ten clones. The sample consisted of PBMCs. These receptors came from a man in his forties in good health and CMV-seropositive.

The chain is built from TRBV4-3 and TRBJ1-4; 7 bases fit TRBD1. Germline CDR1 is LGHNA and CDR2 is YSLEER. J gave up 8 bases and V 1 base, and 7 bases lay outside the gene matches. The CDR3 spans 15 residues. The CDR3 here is CASSQAGTENEKLFF. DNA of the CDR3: TGCGCCAGCAGCCAAGCTGGGACAGAAAACGAAAAACTGTTTTTT.

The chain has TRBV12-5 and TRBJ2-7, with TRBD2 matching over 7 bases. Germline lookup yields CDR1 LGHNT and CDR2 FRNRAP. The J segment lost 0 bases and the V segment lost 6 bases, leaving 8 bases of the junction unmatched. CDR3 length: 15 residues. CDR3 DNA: TGTGCTAGTGGCCTTGGGAGGGTGGGCTCCTACGAGCAGTACTTC. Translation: CASGLGRVGSYEQYF.

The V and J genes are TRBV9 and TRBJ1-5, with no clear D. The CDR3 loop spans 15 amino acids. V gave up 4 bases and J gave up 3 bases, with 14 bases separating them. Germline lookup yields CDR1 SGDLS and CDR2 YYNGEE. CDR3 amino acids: CASSTSAAPNQPQHF. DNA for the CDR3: TGTGCCAGCAGCACTTCGGCGGCGCCCAATCAGCCCCAGCATTTT.

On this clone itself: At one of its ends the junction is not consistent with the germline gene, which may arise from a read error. CDR3 sequence reads: CSSSLSQVNTGELFF. CDR3 DNA sequence: TGTTCCAGCAGCTTAAGCCAGGTTAACACCGGGGAGCTGTTTTTT. The chain employs TRBV7-9 and TRBJ2-2; the D is unclear. Germline loops: CDR1 SEHNR, CDR2 FQNEAQ (reference sequence). This CDR3 spans 15 amino acids.

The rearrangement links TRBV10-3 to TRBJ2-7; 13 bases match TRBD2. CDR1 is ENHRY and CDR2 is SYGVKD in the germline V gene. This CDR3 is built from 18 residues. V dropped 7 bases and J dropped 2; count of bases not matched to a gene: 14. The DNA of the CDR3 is TGTGCCATCACCTTACTAGCGGGGGGGAGGTCAGGGGCCTACGAGCAGTACTTC. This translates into CAITLLAGGRSGAYEQYF.

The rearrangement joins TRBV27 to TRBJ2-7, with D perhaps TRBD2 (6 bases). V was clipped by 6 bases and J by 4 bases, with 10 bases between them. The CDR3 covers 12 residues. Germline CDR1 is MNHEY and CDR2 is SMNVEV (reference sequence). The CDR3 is CASSTSGYEQYF. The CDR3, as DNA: TGTGCCAGCAGCACAAGCGGGTACGAGCAGTACTTC.

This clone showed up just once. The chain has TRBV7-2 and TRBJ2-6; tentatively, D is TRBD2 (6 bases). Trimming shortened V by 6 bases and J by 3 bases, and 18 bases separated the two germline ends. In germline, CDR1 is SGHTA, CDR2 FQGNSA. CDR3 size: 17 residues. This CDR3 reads CASRNGGTRGGANVLTF. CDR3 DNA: TGTGCCAGCAGAAATGGCGGGACCCGGGGTGGGGCCAACGTCCTGACTTTC.

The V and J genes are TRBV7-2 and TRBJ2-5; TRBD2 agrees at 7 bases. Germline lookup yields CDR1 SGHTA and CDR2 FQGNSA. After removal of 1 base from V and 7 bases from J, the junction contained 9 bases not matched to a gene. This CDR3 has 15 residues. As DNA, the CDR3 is TGTGCCAGCAGCTTAGGAAGTGGGGGGGAAGGGACCCAGTACTTC. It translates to CASSLGSGGEGTQYF. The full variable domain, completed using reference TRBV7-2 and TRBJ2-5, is GAGVSQSPSNKVTEKGKDVELRCDPISGHTALYWYRQSLGQGLEFLIYFQGNSAPDKSGLPSDRFSAERTGGSVSTLTIQRTQQEDSAVYLCASSLGSGGEGTQYFGPGTRLLVL.

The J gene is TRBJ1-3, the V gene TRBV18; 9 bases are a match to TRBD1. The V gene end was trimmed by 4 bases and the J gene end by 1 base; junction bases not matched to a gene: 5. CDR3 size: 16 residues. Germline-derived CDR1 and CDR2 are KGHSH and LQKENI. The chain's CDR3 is CASSLRTGVSGNTIYF. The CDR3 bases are TGTGCCAGCTCACTACGGACAGGGGTGTCTGGAAACACCATATATTTT.

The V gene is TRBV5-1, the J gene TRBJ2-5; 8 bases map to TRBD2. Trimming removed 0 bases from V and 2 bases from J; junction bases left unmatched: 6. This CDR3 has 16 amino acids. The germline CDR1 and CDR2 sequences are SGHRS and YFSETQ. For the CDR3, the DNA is TGCGCCAGCAGCTTGGAATTGAGCGGGGGTCAAGAGACCCAGTACTTC. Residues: CASSLELSGGQETQYF.

The DNA of the CDR3 is TGTGCAAGTCGCTTACCCGGGACTCAGGGGGAAGAGACCCAGTACTTC. Translation: CASRLPGTQGEETQYF. The J gene is TRBJ2-5, the V gene TRBV12-2; the table's D call, TRBD1, has no DNA check behind it. TRBV12-2 represents a pseudogene. This CDR3 has 16 amino acids.

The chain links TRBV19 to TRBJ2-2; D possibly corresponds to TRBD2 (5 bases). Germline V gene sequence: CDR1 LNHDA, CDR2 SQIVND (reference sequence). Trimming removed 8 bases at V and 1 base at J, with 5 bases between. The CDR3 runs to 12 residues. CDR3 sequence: CASGRNTGELFF. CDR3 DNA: TGTGCCAGTGGGAGGAACACCGGGGAGCTGTTTTTT.

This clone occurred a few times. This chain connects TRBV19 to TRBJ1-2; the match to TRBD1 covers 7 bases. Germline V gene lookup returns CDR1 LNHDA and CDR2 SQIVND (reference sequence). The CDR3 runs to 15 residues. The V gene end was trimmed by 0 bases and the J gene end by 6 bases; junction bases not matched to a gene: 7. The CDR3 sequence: CASSIDRGTDNGYTF. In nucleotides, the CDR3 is TGTGCCAGTAGTATAGATCGGGGGACAGATAATGGCTACACCTTC.

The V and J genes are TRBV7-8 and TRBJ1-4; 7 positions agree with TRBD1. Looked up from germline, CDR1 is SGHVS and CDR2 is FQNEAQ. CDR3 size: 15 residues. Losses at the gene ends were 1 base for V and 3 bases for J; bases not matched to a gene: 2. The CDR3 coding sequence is TGTGCCAGCAGCTTAGAGGGGACAGCTAATGAAAAACTGTTTTTT. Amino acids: CASSLEGTANEKLFF.